Listed below are T cell receptor beta chains from one sample, sequenced in a study of shared clonotypes between healthy human individuals. The method was immunoSEQ multiplex PCR; TCRdb's version includes in-frame clones alone and lacks a portion of them. The data show about 2.4 million clones, 80% to 95% seen once. The sample was naive CD4+ T cells from PBMCs. These receptors were collected from a man aged 18 to 30 in good health. Some clones in this sample may be carry-over from other donors' samples. Each CDR3 is given without its conserved first and last residue. A D gene is named only where the DNA matches it firmly.

CDR3 protein,V gene,J gene,D gene
ASSSPKEGYEQY,TRBV5-1,TRBJ2-7,.
ASSLKRAPAELF,TRBV5-1,TRBJ2-2,.
ASSLPRTGGVDEQY,TRBV5-1,TRBJ2-7,TRBD1
ASSWEGSLNTEAF,TRBV7-9,TRBJ1-1,.
ASSVDGRAYEQY,TRBV9,TRBJ2-7,.
ASSEGVGANYGYT,TRBV6-1,TRBJ1-2,.
AITRLSGNYGYT,TRBV10-3,TRBJ1-2,.
ASSSSLGSSGNTIY,TRBV7-9,TRBJ1-3,.
ASGLGLAGVTGELF,TRBV12-5,TRBJ2-2,TRBD2
ASSLVGSSGLYGYT,TRBV5-1,TRBJ1-2,.
ASSEYRVGVF,TRBV6-1,TRBJ1-4,.
ASSPPEGNTEAF,TRBV18,TRBJ1-1,.
SLRAQETQY,TRBV20-1,TRBJ2-5,.
ASSPRRGNTEAF,TRBV6-6,TRBJ1-1,.
ASSDPGQGDYEQY,TRBV25-1,TRBJ2-7,TRBD1
ASRGTSGSMGEQF,TRBV19,TRBJ2-1,TRBD2
ASSLAQGLGYGYT,TRBV5-1,TRBJ1-2,.
ASSLGTSGRYEQY,TRBV14,TRBJ2-7,TRBD2
ASSPRLAGEAGSETQY,TRBV7-9,TRBJ2-5,TRBD2
ASSLFGTAGNQPQH,TRBV7-2,TRBJ1-5,TRBD1
ASSSRANQPQH,TRBV28,TRBJ1-5,.
ASSESSGPYEQY,TRBV25-1,TRBJ2-7,TRBD2
ASSLSAGQETQY,TRBV28,TRBJ2-5,.
ASSLDGGYEPQH,TRBV5-1,TRBJ1-5,.
ASGGVITRNEQY,TRBV2,TRBJ2-7,.
AWSLDRSWEKLF,TRBV30,TRBJ1-4,.
ASLRGTTGMGETQY,TRBV5-1,TRBJ2-5,TRBD1
ASTSGLGQGSYEQY,TRBV19,TRBJ2-7,TRBD1
ASSPAGNTIY,TRBV18,TRBJ1-3,.
ASSLFQGETQY,TRBV5-4,TRBJ2-5,.
ASSQGTSGHIQY,TRBV4-3,TRBJ2-4,TRBD2
ASSFTSGSYNEQF,TRBV11-2,TRBJ2-1,TRBD2
ASSQTTGRANYGYT,TRBV5-1,TRBJ1-2,TRBD1
ASSLVGQGDYGYT,TRBV7-2,TRBJ1-2,TRBD1
ASRPRTAGELF,TRBV6-6,TRBJ2-2,.
ASSRPVVAYNTNTGELF,TRBV28,TRBJ2-2,.
ASSSTARQGSYGYT,TRBV28,TRBJ1-2,TRBD1
ASSPGGDTQY,TRBV5-1,TRBJ2-3,TRBD2
ATSRALREDEQF,TRBV15,TRBJ2-1,.
ASRTGFGGPSSYNEQF,TRBV19,TRBJ2-1,TRBD1
ASSPLSGASYNEQF,TRBV9,TRBJ2-1,.
ASRGTFGEQY,TRBV6-5,TRBJ2-7,.
ASSLFWDGNTEAF,TRBV27,TRBJ1-1,.
ASSPGAGETQY,TRBV7-3,TRBJ2-5,.
ASRLGQGVEKLF,TRBV28,TRBJ1-4,TRBD1
AISGTNNSYEQY,TRBV10-3,TRBJ2-7,.
ASSLGTSETQY,TRBV5-4,TRBJ2-5,.
ASSYLTGTQNIQY,TRBV28,TRBJ2-4,TRBD1
ASTPSGSYNEQF,TRBV5-1,TRBJ2-1,TRBD2
ASSRQAWGQGAGT,TRBV7-2,TRBJ1-2,.
ASSLVGQVNTEAF,TRBV7-6,TRBJ1-1,.
ASGLSGTQY,TRBV12-5,TRBJ2-3,.
ASGPNGTPQETQY,TRBV7-3,TRBJ2-5,.
ASHGGSYDYGYT,TRBV6-1,TRBJ1-2,.
AWSAGVGSRFRGYT,TRBV30,TRBJ1-2,.
ASRLNRGQGEQY,TRBV6-5,.,TRBD1
ASSRKIGQGNTEAF,TRBV14,TRBJ1-1,TRBD1
ASSVEARAGTEAF,TRBV9,TRBJ1-1,.
ASSVATAEAMNTEAF,TRBV9,TRBJ1-1,.